Presented here are 17 T cell receptor beta chains from one specimen sequenced in a study of shared clonotypes between healthy human individuals. The repertoire was sequenced with immunoSEQ multiplex PCR; TCRdb's copy has only in-frame clones and lacks some. The profile covers more than 2 million clones, with roughly 96% appearing a single time and around 0.13% taken by the ten largest. The sequenced material came from naive CD4+ T cells sorted from blood. As for subset: CD45RA+ positively selected. The receptors come from a man between 18 and 29 years old in good health.

The chain is built from TRBV30 and TRBJ2-3, with D perhaps matching TRBD1 (6 bases). Germline assignment: CDR1 GTSNPN and CDR2 SVGIG (reference sequence). This CDR3 comprises 16 residues. V was pared by 3 bases and J by 3 bases, with 19 bases between. The CDR3 reads CAWSPRQALLTDTQYF. CDR3 sequence (DNA): TGTGCCTGGAGCCCAAGACAGGCCCTCTTAACAGATACGCAGTATTTT.

The chain employs TRBV12-2 and TRBJ2-1. TRBV12-2 is a known pseudogene. This CDR3 comprises 14 residues. CDR3 in DNA: TGTGCAAGTCGCCTCTCTCAGCCCCACAATGAGCAGTTCTTC. It specifies CASRLSQPHNEQFF.

The chain recombines TRBV7-2 with TRBJ2-5; 8 bases align to TRBD1. The J call is uncertain, as TRBJ2-7 better fits the DNA end. Germline V gives CDR1 SGHTA, CDR2 FQGNSA. The CDR3 has 14 amino acids. The CDR3: CASSSRQGSYEQYF. The CDR3 DNA is TGTGCCAGCAGCTCCAGACAGGGGAGCTACGAGCAGTACTTC.

This clone was recorded only once. The chain joins TRBV4-1 to TRBJ1-1; 9 bases match TRBD1. CDR3 length: 15 amino acids. Germline V CDR1 and CDR2: MGHRA, YSYEKL. V shed 3 bases and J 4 bases; nucleotides not matched to a gene: 6. The CDR3, as DNA: TGCGCCAGCAGCCAGGCGGACAGGGGTATCACTGAAGCTTTCTTT. Translating it yields CASSQADRGITEAFF.

The chain links TRBV6-5 to TRBJ1-6; D ambiguous. The CDR3 totals 15 residues. V was trimmed by 6 bases and J by 4 bases, leaving 13 bases between them. CDR1 MNHEY and CDR2 SVGAGI come from the germline V gene. CDR3: CASRSSGLYNSPLHF. The CDR3 DNA reads TGTGCCAGCAGGTCCTCTGGCCTTTATAATTCACCCCTCCACTTT.

The rearrangement links TRBV6-1 to TRBJ1-2; D call uncertain. V lost 3 bases and J 1 base, leaving 6 bases between the germline ends. The CDR3 extends over 13 amino acids. Germline V CDR1 and CDR2: MNHNS, SASEGT. The CDR3 here is CASSENINYGYTF. CDR3 DNA: TGTGCCAGCAGTGAGAATATTAACTATGGCTACACCTTC.

The chain combines TRBV19 with TRBJ1-6, with D perhaps matching TRBD1 (6 bases). Germline CDR1 and CDR2: LNHDA and SQIVND (reference sequence). Trimming cost V 6 bases and J 9 bases, with 12 bases left between them. The CDR3 extends over 13 amino acids. The CDR3 DNA reads as TGTGCCAGTAGAGCGGGGGGCGGTTCACCCCTCCACTTT. It codes for CASRAGGGSPLHF.

The chain couples TRBV30 to TRBJ2-1; D unclear. CDR3 length equals 15 residues. Germline-derived CDR1 and CDR2 are GTSNPN and SVGIG (reference sequence). The V gene lost 0 bases and the J gene lost 3 bases, with 12 bases spanning the gap. The CDR3 region has the DNA TGTGCCTGGAGTGTAGGGTCCTCTCACTACAATGAGCAGTTCTTC. Protein sequence: CAWSVGSSHYNEQFF. The full variable domain, rest sourced from reference TRBV30 and TRBJ2-1, is SQTIHQWPATLVQPVGSPLSLECTVEGTSNPNLYWYRQAAGRGLQLLFYSVGIGQISSEVPQNLSASRPQDRQFILSSKKLLLSDSGFYLCAWSVGSSHYNEQFFGPGTRLTVL.

This clone has only one observation. V is TRBV6-4 and J is TRBJ1-5; D not resolved. Germline CDR1 reads MRHNA; CDR2 reads SNTAGT. V gave up 2 bases and J gave up 2 bases, with 7 bases separating them. The CDR3 has 14 residues. CDR3 residues: CASSDRGGNQPQHF. CDR3 DNA sequence: TGTGCCAGCAGTGACCGGGGAGGCAATCAGCCCCAGCATTTT.

The table lists this clone with a count of one. The chain links TRBV11-3 to TRBJ2-5; TRBD2 agrees at 14 bases. Looked up from germline, CDR1 is SGHNT and CDR2 is YENEEA. V lost 7 bases and J lost 5; bases outside the gene matches: 12. The CDR3 runs to 17 residues. Here the CDR3 DNA reads TGTGCCAGCAACACCCGGGGACTAGCGGGAGTAGGCGAGACCCAGTACTTC. Amino acids: CASNTRGLAGVGETQYF. Full variable domain (rest looked up from reference TRBV11-3 and TRBJ2-5): EAGVVQSPRYKIIEKKQPVAFWCNPISGHNTLYWYLQNLGQGPELLIRYENEEAVDDSQLPKDRFSAERLKGVDSTLKIQPAELGDSAVYLCASNTRGLAGVGETQYFGPGTRLLVL.

The sample holds one count of this clone. CDR3 bases: TGTGCCAGCAGCCCTTCCGAGGACAGGGACTCCTACGAGCAGTACTTC. Translated, it gives CASSPSEDRDSYEQYF. The V call is TRBV2, the J call TRBJ2-7; 8 nucleotides line up with TRBD1. The V segment lost 6 bases and the J segment 0 bases; nucleotides outside the gene matches: 10. CDR1 and CDR2 (germline): SNHLY, FYNNEI. The CDR3 loop spans 16 amino acids.

This chain connects TRBV29-1 to TRBJ1-1; D is unclear. The germline V gene has CDR1 SQVTM and CDR2 ANQGSEA. This CDR3 has 12 amino acids. V lost 7 bases and J 3 bases, leaving 12 bases between the germline ends. The CDR3 nucleotides read TGCAGCGCCGAGAGTACTTACACTGAAGCTTTCTTT. Amino acid sequence: CSAESTYTEAFF.

This clone was detected only once. V and J are TRBV6-5 and TRBJ1-3; possible D gene TRBD1, 6 bases. CDR3 length equals 13 residues. V was clipped by 8 bases and J by 4 bases, with 12 bases between them. The V gene's germline CDR1 is MNHEY and CDR2 SVGAGI. The CDR3 coding sequence is TGTGCCAGCGCGAGGGGGTTAGGAAACACCATATATTTT. Protein sequence: CASARGLGNTIYF.

This clone was observed a handful of times. Other DNA sequences in the same sample also yield this CDR3. The chain links TRBV9 to TRBJ1-1, with 7 bases identical to TRBD1. CDR3 size: 14 residues. The junction had 0 bases not matched to a gene; V was cut back by 0 bases and J by 1 base. Germline V CDR1 and CDR2: SGDLS, YYNGEE. For the CDR3, the DNA is TGTGCCAGCAGCGTAGGGACAGGGAACACTGAAGCTTTCTTT. Its protein is CASSVGTGNTEAFF.

The V and J genes are TRBV5-6 and TRBJ2-5; D is possibly TRBD2 (5 bases). The CDR3 spans 14 residues. Germline lookup yields CDR1 SGHDT and CDR2 YYEEEE. The ends were cut back, 5 bases at V and 1 base at J, with 12 bases in the middle. The CDR3 protein is CASSSGFIQETQYF. The CDR3 DNA is TGTGCCAGCAGTTCGGGGTTCATCCAAGAGACCCAGTACTTC.

The V gene is TRBV7-8, the J gene TRBJ2-3, with D possibly TRBD1 on 6 matching bases. The length of the CDR3 is 13 residues. CDR1 SGHVS and CDR2 FQNEAQ come from the germline V gene. V dropped 5 bases and J dropped 2 bases, with 8 bases sitting between them. The chain's CDR3 is CASSQGSTDTQYF. The DNA of the CDR3 is TGTGCCAGCAGCCAGGGGTCCACAGATACGCAGTATTTT.

The chain is built from TRBV29-1 and TRBJ2-1; 8 positions agree with TRBD2. The V and J ends lost 7 bases and 0 bases, in that order; junction bases with no gene match: 11. Germline CDR1 is SQVTM and CDR2 is ANQGSEA. The CDR3 contains 16 residues. CDR3 bases: TGCAGCGCCCTACCCAGTAGCGGGGCCTCCTACAATGAGCAGTTCTTC. Residues: CSALPSSGASYNEQFF.